This TCR beta chain was identified in a study of T-cell reconstitution after alpha-beta-depleted transplantation in children. For TCRbeta, the library was prepared with unique molecular identifiers. Using its own MiXCR run on the PCR reads, TCRdb lists one record per CDR3 protein. Of roughly 300,000 distinct CDR3 sequences detected, 9.9% appear once; the ten largest clones hold around 9.1%. This clonotype has ten or more counts. The CDR3 loop spans 12 amino acids. The V end lost 4 bases, the J end lost 1 base, and 8 bases lay between the germline ends. The germline V gene has CDR1 DFQATT and CDR2 SNEGSKA (reference sequence).

Material: PBMCs from the stem cell graft donor, obtained from the stem cell graft. The chain is built from TRBV20-1 and TRBJ2-7; tentatively, D is TRBD2 (5 bases). The clonotype originates from a human donor who donated a stem cell graft to a child with SCID. CDR3 nucleotides: TGCAGTGCTAAGAGGGATTCCTACGAGCAGTACTTC. Translated: CSAKRDSYEQYF.